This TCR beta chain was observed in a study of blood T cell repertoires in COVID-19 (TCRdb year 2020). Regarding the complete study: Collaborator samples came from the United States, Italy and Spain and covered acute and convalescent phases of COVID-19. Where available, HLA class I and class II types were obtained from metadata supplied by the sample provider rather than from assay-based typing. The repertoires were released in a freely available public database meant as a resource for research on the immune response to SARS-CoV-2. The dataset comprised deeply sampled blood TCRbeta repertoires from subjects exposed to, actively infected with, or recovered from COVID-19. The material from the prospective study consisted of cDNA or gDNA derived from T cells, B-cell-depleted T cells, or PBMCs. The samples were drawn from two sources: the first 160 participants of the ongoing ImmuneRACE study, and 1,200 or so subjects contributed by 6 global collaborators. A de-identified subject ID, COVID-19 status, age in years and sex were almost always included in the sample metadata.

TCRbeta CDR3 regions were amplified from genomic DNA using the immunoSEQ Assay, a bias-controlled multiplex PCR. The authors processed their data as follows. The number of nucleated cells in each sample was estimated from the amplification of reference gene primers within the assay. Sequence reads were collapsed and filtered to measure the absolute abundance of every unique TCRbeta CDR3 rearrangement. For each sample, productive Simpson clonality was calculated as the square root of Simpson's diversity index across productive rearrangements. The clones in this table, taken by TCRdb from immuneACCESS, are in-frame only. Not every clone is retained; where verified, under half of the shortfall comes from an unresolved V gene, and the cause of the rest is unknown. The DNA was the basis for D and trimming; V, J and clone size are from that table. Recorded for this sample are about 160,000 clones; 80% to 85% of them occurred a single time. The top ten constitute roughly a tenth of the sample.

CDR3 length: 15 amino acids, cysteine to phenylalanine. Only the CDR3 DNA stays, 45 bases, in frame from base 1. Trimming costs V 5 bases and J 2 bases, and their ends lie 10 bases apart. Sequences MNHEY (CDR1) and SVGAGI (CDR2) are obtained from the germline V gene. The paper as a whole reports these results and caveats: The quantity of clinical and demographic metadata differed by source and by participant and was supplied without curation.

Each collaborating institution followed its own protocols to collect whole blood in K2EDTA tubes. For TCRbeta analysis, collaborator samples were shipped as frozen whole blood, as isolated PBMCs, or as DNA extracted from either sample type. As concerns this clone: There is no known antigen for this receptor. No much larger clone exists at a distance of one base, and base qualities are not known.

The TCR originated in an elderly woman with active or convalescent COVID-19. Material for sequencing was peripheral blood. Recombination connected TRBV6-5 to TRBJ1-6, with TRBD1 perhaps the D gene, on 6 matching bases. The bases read TGTGCCAGCAGTCCAGGACAGACCTATAATTCACCCCTCCACTTT. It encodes CASSPGQTYNSPLHF.